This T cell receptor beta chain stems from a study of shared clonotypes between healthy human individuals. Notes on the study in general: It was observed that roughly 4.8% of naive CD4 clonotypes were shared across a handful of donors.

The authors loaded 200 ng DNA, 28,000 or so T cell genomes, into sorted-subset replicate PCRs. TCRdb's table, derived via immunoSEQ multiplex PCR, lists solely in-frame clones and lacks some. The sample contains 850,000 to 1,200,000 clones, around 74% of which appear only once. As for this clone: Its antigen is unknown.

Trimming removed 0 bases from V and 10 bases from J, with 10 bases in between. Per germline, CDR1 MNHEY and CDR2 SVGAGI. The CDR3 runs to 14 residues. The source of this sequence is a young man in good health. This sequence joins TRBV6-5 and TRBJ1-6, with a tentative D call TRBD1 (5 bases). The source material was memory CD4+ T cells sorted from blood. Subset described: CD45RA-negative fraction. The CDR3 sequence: CASSYSGVLSPLHF. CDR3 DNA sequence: TGTGCCAGCAGTTACTCGGGGGTCCTCTCACCCCTCCACTTT.